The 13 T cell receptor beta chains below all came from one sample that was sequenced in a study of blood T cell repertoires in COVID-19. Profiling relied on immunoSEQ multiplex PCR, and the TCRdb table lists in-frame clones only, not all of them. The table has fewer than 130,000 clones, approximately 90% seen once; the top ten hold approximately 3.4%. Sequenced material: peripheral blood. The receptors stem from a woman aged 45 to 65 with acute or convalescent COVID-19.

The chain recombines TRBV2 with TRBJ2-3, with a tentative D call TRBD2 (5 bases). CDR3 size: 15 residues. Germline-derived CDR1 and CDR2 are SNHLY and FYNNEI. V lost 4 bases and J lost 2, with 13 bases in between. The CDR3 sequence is CASSGSGPSTDTQYF. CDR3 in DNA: TGTGCCAGCAGTGGGAGCGGCCCTTCCACAGATACGCAGTATTTT.

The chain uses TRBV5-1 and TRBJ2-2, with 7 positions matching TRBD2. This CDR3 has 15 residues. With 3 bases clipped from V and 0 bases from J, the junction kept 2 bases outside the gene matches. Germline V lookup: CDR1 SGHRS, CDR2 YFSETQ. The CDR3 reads CASSYGGANTGELFF. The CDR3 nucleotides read TGCGCCAGCAGCTATGGGGGGGCGAACACCGGGGAGCTGTTTTTT.

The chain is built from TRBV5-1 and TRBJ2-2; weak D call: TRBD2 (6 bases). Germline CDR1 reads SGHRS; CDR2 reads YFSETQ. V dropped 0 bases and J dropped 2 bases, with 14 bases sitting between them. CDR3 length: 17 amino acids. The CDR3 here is CASSLDPLGSNTGELFF. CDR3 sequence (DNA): TGCGCCAGCAGCTTGGACCCTCTCGGGAGTAACACCGGGGAGCTGTTTTTT.

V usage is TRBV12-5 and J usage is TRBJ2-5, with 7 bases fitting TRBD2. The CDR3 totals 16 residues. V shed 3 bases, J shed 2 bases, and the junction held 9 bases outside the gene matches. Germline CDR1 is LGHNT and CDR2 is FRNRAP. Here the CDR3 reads CASGFPLSGRQETQYF. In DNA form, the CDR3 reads TGTGCTAGTGGTTTCCCCCTTAGCGGGCGACAAGAGACCCAGTACTTC.

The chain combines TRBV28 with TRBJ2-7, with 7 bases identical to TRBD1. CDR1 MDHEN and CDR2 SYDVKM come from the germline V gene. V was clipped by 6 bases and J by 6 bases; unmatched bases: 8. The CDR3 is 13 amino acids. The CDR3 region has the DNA TGTGCCAGCAGCCTGGGACAGATCCCCGAGCAGTACTTC. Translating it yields CASSLGQIPEQYF. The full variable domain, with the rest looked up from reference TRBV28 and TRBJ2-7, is DVKVTQSSRYLVKRTGEKVFLECVQDMDHENMFWYRQDPGLGLRLIYFSYDVKMKEKGDIPEGYSVSREKKERFSLILESASTNQTSMYLCASSLGQIPEQYFGPGTRLTVT.

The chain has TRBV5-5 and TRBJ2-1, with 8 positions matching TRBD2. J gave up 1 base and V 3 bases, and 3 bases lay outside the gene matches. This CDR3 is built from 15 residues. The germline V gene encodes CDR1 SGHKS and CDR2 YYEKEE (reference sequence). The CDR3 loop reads CASSSAGGSYNEQFF. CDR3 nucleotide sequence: TGTGCCAGCAGCTCCGCGGGGGGATCCTACAATGAGCAGTTCTTC.

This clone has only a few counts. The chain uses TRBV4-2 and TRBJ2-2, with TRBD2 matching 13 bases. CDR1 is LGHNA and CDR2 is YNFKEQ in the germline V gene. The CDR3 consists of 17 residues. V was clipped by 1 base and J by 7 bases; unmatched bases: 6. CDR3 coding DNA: TGTGCCAGCAGCCAAGGGGGACTAGCGGGAATTGGCGGGGAGCTGTTTTTT. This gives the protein CASSQGGLAGIGGELFF.

CDR3 coding DNA: TGTGCCAGCAGTGAATCTAGCGTGCCCTCCTACGAGCAGTACTTC. Translating it yields CASSESSVPSYEQYF. V and J are TRBV2 and TRBJ2-7, with TRBD2 as a possible D gene (6 bases). The V gene's germline CDR1 is SNHLY and CDR2 FYNNEI. With 2 bases removed from V and 0 bases from J, the gap between germline ends came to 11 bases. This CDR3 region has 15 residues.

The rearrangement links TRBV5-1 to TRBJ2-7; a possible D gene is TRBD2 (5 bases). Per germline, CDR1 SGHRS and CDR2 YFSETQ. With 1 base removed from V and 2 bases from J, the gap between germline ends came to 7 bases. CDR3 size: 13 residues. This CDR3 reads CASSLTGTYEQYF. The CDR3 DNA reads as TGCGCCAGCAGCTTGACCGGGACCTACGAGCAGTACTTC.

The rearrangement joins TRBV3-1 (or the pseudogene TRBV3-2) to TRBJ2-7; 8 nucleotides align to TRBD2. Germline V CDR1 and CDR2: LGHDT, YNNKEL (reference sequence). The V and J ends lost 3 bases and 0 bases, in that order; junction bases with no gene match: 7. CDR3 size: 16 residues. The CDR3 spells CASSHLSGGGSYEQYF. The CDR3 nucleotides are TGTGCCAGCAGCCATCTGTCGGGAGGGGGCTCCTACGAGCAGTACTTC.

CDR3 DNA: TGCGCCAGCAGCAGGGACAGAGGAAACACCATATATTTT. Translated: CASSRDRGNTIYF. The rearrangement links TRBV5-1 to TRBJ1-3, with 7 nucleotides matching TRBD1. V lost 4 bases to trimming and J lost 4 bases; unmatched junction nucleotides: 2. CDR3 length: 13 residues. Germline loops: CDR1 SGHRS, CDR2 YFSETQ.

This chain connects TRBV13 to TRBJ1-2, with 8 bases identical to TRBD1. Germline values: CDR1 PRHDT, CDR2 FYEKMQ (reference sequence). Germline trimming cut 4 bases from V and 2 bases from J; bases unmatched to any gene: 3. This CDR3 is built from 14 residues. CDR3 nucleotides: TGTGCCAGCAGCTGGGGACAGGAAAACTATGGCTACACCTTC. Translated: CASSWGQENYGYTF.

The CDR3, as DNA: TGTGCCAGCTCGTACAGGGGCCACGAGCAGTACTTC. It translates to CASSYRGHEQYF. The gene calls are TRBV18 and TRBJ2-7; 7 bases are shared with TRBD1. The junction had 4 bases not matched to a gene; V was cut back by 6 bases and J by 5 bases. There are 12 residues in the CDR3. Germline CDR1 reads KGHSH; CDR2 reads LQKENI.